The rows below give T cell receptor beta chains drawn from one sample of a study of blood T cell repertoires in COVID-19. Profiled with immunoSEQ multiplex PCR; TCRdb holds only in-frame clones, not every one. The profile shows under 500,000 clones, roughly nine tenths of them singletons. What was sequenced was PBMCs or T cells enriched from blood (not recorded which). Source of these receptors: a woman in her late teens or twenties with acute COVID-19. The CDR3 runs from the conserved cysteine through the conserved F or W. D genes are given only for firm matches. Expanded clones are given a class, and other clones once, few, many or no size at all.

.,TRBJ2-2,.,TRBV7-9,CASSRPRSGTGELFF,TGTGCCAGCAGCCGCCCGAGGTCGGGCACCGGGGAGCTGTTTTTT
.,TRBJ1-2,.,TRBV19,CASSIGTAEYGYTF,TGTGCCAGTAGTATAGGGACTGCTGAATATGGCTACACCTTC
TRBD1,TRBJ1-5,.,TRBV18,CASSPPSGQGPNQPQHF,TGTGCCAGCTCACCACCGTCAGGACAGGGCCCCAATCAGCCCCAGCATTTT
.,TRBJ1-1,few,TRBV3-1/TRBV3-2,CASSLTGTQSEAFF,TGTGCCAGCAGCCTAACCGGGACACAATCTGAAGCTTTCTTT
TRBD1,TRBJ1-2,.,TRBV29-1,CSVWAGGVYGYTF,TGCAGCGTTTGGGCAGGGGGCGTCTATGGCTACACCTTC
.,TRBJ1-2,.,TRBV28,CASSLQADYGYTF,TGTGCCAGCAGTTTACAGGCAGACTATGGCTACACCTTC
.,TRBJ1-1,.,TRBV19,CASSRAGMVDTEAFF,TGTGCCAGTAGTAGGGCAGGGATGGTGGACACTGAAGCTTTCTTT
.,TRBJ2-3,.,TRBV5-1,CASLASPSTDTQYF,TGCGCCAGCTTGGCTAGCCCTAGCACAGATACGCAGTATTTT
.,TRBJ1-5,few,TRBV5-4,CASSVTGKEPQHF,TGTGCCAGCAGCGTCACAGGGAAGGAGCCCCAGCATTTT
TRBD1,TRBJ1-4,.,TRBV30,CAWSFRYRGPTNEKLFF,TGTGCCTGGAGTTTCCGTTACAGGGGGCCAACTAATGAAAAACTGTTTTTT
.,TRBJ2-5,.,TRBV2,CASGGASQETQYF,TGTGCCAGCGGAGGAGCTTCCCAAGAGACCCAGTACTTC
.,TRBJ1-3,.,TRBV30,CAWSVQGLGSVSGNTIYF,TGTGCCTGGAGTGTACAGGGATTGGGTTCTGTCTCTGGAAACACCATATATTTT
TRBD1,TRBJ1-2,.,TRBV7-3,CASSLSGQGGYTF,TGTGCCAGCAGCTTAAGTGGACAGGGTGGCTACACCTTC
.,TRBJ2-3,.,TRBV30,CAWSQIGGSTDTQYF,TGTGCCTGGAGTCAGATAGGGGGAAGCACAGATACGCAGTATTTT
TRBD1,TRBJ2-5,.,TRBV6-1,CASSEQTGTGRQETQYF,TGTGCCAGCAGTGAACAGACCGGGACAGGGAGGCAAGAGACCCAGTACTTC
TRBD2,TRBJ2-3,.,TRBV7-2,CASSPIAGGGDTQYF,TGTGCCAGCAGTCCTATAGCGGGAGGTGGGGATACGCAGTATTTT
.,TRBJ2-7,once,TRBV30,CAWSVTVIYEQYF,TGTGCCTGGAGTGTAACGGTTATCTACGAGCAGTACTTC
.,TRBJ1-4,.,TRBV5-1,CASSYSGNEKLFF,TGCGCCAGCAGCTATTCGGGGAATGAAAAACTGTTTTTT
TRBD1,TRBJ1-2,.,TRBV19,CATSGTGSLYGYTF,TGTGCCACCTCCGGGACAGGCTCTCTTTATGGCTACACCTTC
.,TRBJ1-4,.,TRBV7-8,CASSLFGQQIEKLFF,TGTGCCAGCAGCCTATTTGGACAGCAGATTGAAAAACTGTTTTTT
.,TRBJ2-3,.,TRBV7-2,CASRLAVTRLDF,TGTGCCAGCAGATTAGCCGTGACTAGGCTGGATTTT
.,TRBJ2-7,.,TRBV28,CASSLRIDEQYF,TGTGCCAGCAGTTTGCGAATCGACGAGCAGTACTTC
TRBD2,TRBJ2-3,.,TRBV9,CASSEGLLTDTQYF,TGTGCCAGCAGCGAGGGACTACTAACAGATACGCAGTATTTT
TRBD2,TRBJ2-3,.,TRBV2,CASSEEEWLAGGTDTQYF,TGTGCCAGCAGTGAAGAGGAATGGCTAGCGGGAGGAACAGATACGCAGTATTTT
.,TRBJ1-2,.,TRBV10-3,CASLPGPQALGYTF,TGTGCCAGCCTCCCTGGTCCGCAGGCTCTCGGCTACACCTTC
.,TRBJ1-2,.,TRBV19,CASSIGHSATYGYTF,TGTGCCAGTAGTATAGGCCACAGTGCCACCTATGGCTACACCTTC